Presented here are 13 T cell receptor beta chains from one specimen sequenced in a study of shared clonotypes between healthy human individuals (dated by TCRdb to the early 2020s). Libraries came from the immunoSEQ multiplex PCR assay. This is the immuneACCESS table as TCRdb keeps it, with only in-frame sequences that have V and J called. A part of the clones is gone; compared with another copy, unresolved V genes explain less than half, and the rest is unexplained. Within this sample are around 1.1 million clones, with 77% of them counted one time only. Roughly 0.9% of the sample is taken by the ten largest. Sequenced input: memory CD4+ T cells from PBMCs. Interpreted using the paper, the cell subset or site label stands for: CD45RA-negative fraction. Every receptor here comes from a young man in good health. Some clones in this sample may be carry-over from other donors' samples.

The gene calls are TRBV11-2 and TRBJ1-1, with a weak D call TRBD1 (5 bases). V gave up 5 bases and J gave up 7 bases, with 14 bases separating them. CDR1 is SGHAT, CDR2 FQNNGV, per germline. This CDR3 has 13 residues. CDR3 residues: CASSPGTGDEAFF. The CDR3 DNA follows: TGTGCCAGCAGCCCAGGGACGGGCGATGAAGCTTTCTTT.

The chain couples TRBV6-4 to TRBJ1-1, with D possibly TRBD1 on 5 matching bases. Trimming left V 7 bases short and J 0 bases short, with 27 bases between. The CDR3 is 19 residues long. Germline CDR1 MRHNA, CDR2 SNTAGT. CDR3 DNA: TGTGCCAGCACAACCCCAGGAGGGCCACGGGGACGGGTGAACACTGAAGCTTTCTTT. Its translation is CASTTPGGPRGRVNTEAFF.

This chain uses TRBV11-3 with TRBJ2-1, with D unclear. Between the trimmed V and J ends, which lost 5 bases and 4 bases, there was a span of 21 bases. The CDR3 runs to 17 residues. CDR1 is SGHNT, CDR2 YENEEA, per germline. CDR3 nucleotide sequence: TGTGCCAGCAGCCTGGACGGAACCCTTACTCCATACAATGAGCAGTTCTTC. This codes for CASSLDGTLTPYNEQFF.

V and J are TRBV28 and TRBJ2-5, with a tentative D call TRBD2 (5 bases). Matching the DNA end better, TRBJ2-7 makes the J call doubtful. CDR3 length: 14 residues. From germline, CDR1 is MDHEN and CDR2 SYDVKM. The CDR3 loop reads CASHAGSETYEQYF. CDR3 DNA: TGTGCCAGCCATGCGGGCAGCGAGACCTACGAGCAGTACTTC.

This clone has ten or more counts. The V and J genes are TRBV2 and TRBJ1-2; D is unresolved. This CDR3 contains 12 residues. V was clipped by 3 bases and J by 7 bases, with 9 bases between them. From germline, CDR1 is SNHLY and CDR2 FYNNEI. The CDR3 DNA reads as TGTGCCAGCAGTGATGACCTGGGTGGCTACACCTTC. This sequence encodes CASSDDLGGYTF. The full variable domain, with the rest looked up from reference TRBV2 and TRBJ1-2, is EPEVTQTPSHQVTQMGQEVILRCVPISNHLYFYWYRQILGQKVEFLVSFYNNEISEKSEIFDDQFSVERPDGSNFTLKIRSTKLEDSAMYFCASSDDLGGYTFGSGTRLTVV.

The gene calls are TRBV29-1 and TRBJ2-5, with D uncertain. The CDR3 runs to 11 residues. Per the germline V gene, CDR1 is SQVTM and CDR2 is ANQGSEA. The CDR3 spells CSTGAQETQYF. CDR3 in DNA: TGCAGTACCGGTGCCCAAGAGACCCAGTACTTC.

The V gene is TRBV10-3, the J gene TRBJ1-4; D call uncertain. Germline V lookup: CDR1 ENHRY, CDR2 SYGVKD. The CDR3 runs to 12 residues. V dropped 2 bases and J dropped 7 bases, with 5 bases sitting between them. For the CDR3, the DNA is TGTGCCATCAGTGAGGGGAGTGAAAAACTGTTTTTT. It specifies CAISEGSEKLFF.

The genes are TRBV28 and TRBJ1-1; TRBD1 agrees at 9 bases. The CDR3 contains 16 residues. The germline V gene encodes CDR1 MDHEN and CDR2 SYDVKM. V shed 5 bases, J shed 5 bases, and the junction held 12 bases outside the gene matches. CDR3 residues: CASSPIQGASRTEAFF. Written as DNA, the CDR3 is TGTGCCAGCAGTCCCATACAGGGGGCGAGTAGGACTGAAGCTTTCTTT.

V is TRBV15 and J is TRBJ2-1; D is uncertain. The CDR3 contains 13 residues. Trimming left V 0 bases short and J 6 bases short, with 6 bases between. Germline V gene lookup returns CDR1 LNHNV and CDR2 YYDKDF (reference sequence). The CDR3: CATSRDLANEQFF. The CDR3, as DNA: TGTGCCACCAGCAGAGATCTGGCCAATGAGCAGTTCTTC.

The rearrangement uses TRBV28 and TRBJ2-3, with 7 nucleotides matching TRBD1. Germline lookup yields CDR1 MDHEN and CDR2 SYDVKM. The CDR3 loop spans 16 amino acids. Trimming at V came to 2 bases and at J to 8 bases, leaving 13 bases not matched to a gene. The CDR3 nucleotides read TGTGCCAGCAGTTTAATTGTCCGACAGGGTAAGGGTACGCAGTATTTT. Amino acids: CASSLIVRQGKGTQYF.

The chain employs TRBV7-3 and TRBJ1-2, with D possibly TRBD1 on 5 matching bases. This CDR3 is 16 amino acids long. V dropped 2 bases and J dropped 4 bases, with 17 bases sitting between them. CDR1 and CDR2 from the germline V gene are SGHTA and FQGTGA. CDR3: CASSLASGTAVYGYTF. DNA for the CDR3: TGTGCCAGCAGCTTAGCTTCCGGGACCGCAGTCTATGGCTACACCTTC.

The chain combines TRBV6-5 with TRBJ1-2; 8 nucleotides match TRBD1. The CDR3 has 13 amino acids. Germline loops: CDR1 MNHEY, CDR2 SVGAGI. The V segment lost 6 bases and the J segment 8 bases; nucleotides outside the gene matches: 8. CDR3 nucleotides: TGTGCCAGCAGACTGCGGACAGGGATAGGCTACACCTTC. Translated, it gives CASRLRTGIGYTF.

This rearrangement joins TRBV7-3 to TRBJ2-7, with D perhaps TRBD2 (5 bases). This CDR3 spans 13 amino acids. Germline V gene lookup returns CDR1 SGHTA and CDR2 FQGTGA. V lost 3 bases and J lost 1, with 7 bases in between. The DNA for the CDR3 is TGTGCCAGCAGCTTTGAGGGATCCTACGAGCAGTACTTC. Its translation is CASSFEGSYEQYF.